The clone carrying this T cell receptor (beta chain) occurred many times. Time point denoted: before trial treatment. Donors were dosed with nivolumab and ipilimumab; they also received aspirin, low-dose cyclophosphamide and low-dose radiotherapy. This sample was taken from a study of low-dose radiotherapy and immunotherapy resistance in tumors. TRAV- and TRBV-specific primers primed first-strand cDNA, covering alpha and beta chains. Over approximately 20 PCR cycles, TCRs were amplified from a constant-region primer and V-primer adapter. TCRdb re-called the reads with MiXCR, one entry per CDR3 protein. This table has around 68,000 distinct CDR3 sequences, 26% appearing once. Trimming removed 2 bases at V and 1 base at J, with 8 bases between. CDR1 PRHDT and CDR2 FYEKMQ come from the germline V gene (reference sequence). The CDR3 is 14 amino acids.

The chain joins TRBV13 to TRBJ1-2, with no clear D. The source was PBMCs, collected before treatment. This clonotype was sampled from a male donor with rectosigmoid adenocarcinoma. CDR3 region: CASSLRQSNYGYTF. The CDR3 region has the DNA TGTGCCAGCAGCTTAAGGCAGAGTAACTATGGCTACACCTTC.